These 6 T cell receptor beta chains originate from one sample sequenced in a study of T-cell reconstitution after alpha-beta-depleted transplantation in children (dated by TCRdb to the mid-2010s). The library came from PCR. The data were produced on an Illumina HiSeq 2500. Molecular barcoding was employed in the preparation of TCR libraries, with unique molecular identifiers being used to normalize TCRbeta repertoire quantification. In TCRdb, the public reads were trimmed at Q25 with fastp and aligned with MiXCR, with productive beta chains retained. All rows with the same CDR3 protein become a single entry with the most common DNA and genes. Here the sample has 330,000 or so distinct CDR3 sequences; about 7.3% occur a single time. The ten largest clones represent approximately 8.2% of the sample. No antigen is known for these receptors. Per the publication, the treatment or condition label means: allogeneic hematopoietic cell transplantation with graft depleted of TCRalphabeta T cells and CD19 B cells.

Study-level results and caveats: Over the following months the frequencies of hyperexpanded clones went down, and after one year T-cell counts and TCRbeta diversity were mostly credited to newly produced T cells.

The source was peripheral blood, collected 360 days after TCRalphabeta/CD19-depleted stem cell transplant. Receptors originate from a female patient younger than 10 who had a stem cell transplant for Fanconi anemia, so the T cells may come from the graft donor.

This clonotype has more than one count but fewer than ten. The chain recombines TRBV7-2 with TRBJ1-1; a possible D gene is TRBD1 (5 bases). Germline V lookup: CDR1 SGHTA, CDR2 FQGNSA. V was shortened by 4 bases and J by 0 bases, with 15 bases between the two germline ends. The CDR3 contains 16 residues. The CDR3 DNA reads as TGTGCCAGCAGCTCCCAAACGACAGTTATGAACACTGAAGCTTTCTTT. Amino acids: CASSSQTTVMNTEAFF.

This clonotype was seen at least ten times. V usage is TRBV28 and J usage is TRBJ1-2; D is unresolved. The CDR3 spans 14 residues. Per the germline V gene, CDR1 is MDHEN and CDR2 is SYDVKM. V shed 3 bases and J shed 2 bases, with 10 bases lying between them. Here the CDR3 DNA reads TGTGCCAGCAGTTTCCCCGACCGCAACTATGGCTACACCTTC. Protein sequence: CASSFPDRNYGYTF.

This chain connects TRBV18 to TRBJ2-3, with 7 bases matching TRBD1. The CDR3 loop spans 12 amino acids. V dropped 1 base and J dropped 11; count of bases not matched to a gene: 3. Germline CDR1 and CDR2: KGHSH and LQKENI. CDR3: CASSPLGDRQYF. The CDR3 bases are TGTGCCAGCTCACCACTTGGGGACAGGCAGTATTTT.

This clonotype was seen more than once but under ten times. The chain employs TRBV5-1 and TRBJ2-5; weak D call: TRBD1 (6 bases). CDR1 and CDR2 from the germline V gene are SGHRS and YFSETQ. The CDR3 extends over 15 amino acids. V was shortened by 0 bases and J by 5 bases, with 14 bases between the two germline ends. The CDR3 region is CASSLGGQPPETQYF. In DNA form, the CDR3 reads TGCGCCAGCAGCTTGGGCGGACAGCCCCCGGAGACCCAGTACTTC.

Many counts were recorded for this clonotype. This rearrangement joins TRBV7-8 to TRBJ2-1; D is unclear. This CDR3 has 13 residues. The germline V gene encodes CDR1 SGHVS and CDR2 FQNEAQ. The V end was cut by 1 base, the J end by 5 bases, with 6 bases between. CDR3 DNA sequence: TGTGCCAGCAGCTTAGGGCCAAACAATGAGCAGTTCTTC. This codes for CASSLGPNNEQFF.

This clonotype was recorded many times. This rearrangement joins TRBV5-1 to TRBJ1-1; the D is unclear. The CDR3 covers 14 residues. V lost 0 bases and J lost 6, with 12 bases in between. Germline V gene lookup returns CDR1 SGHRS and CDR2 YFSETQ. In DNA form, the CDR3 reads TGCGCCAGCAGCTTGGATTCCACCACCCCTGAAGCTTTCTTT. Amino acid sequence: CASSLDSTTPEAFF.